This T cell receptor beta chain was sequenced for a study of blood T cell repertoires in COVID-19. Study background: Samples taken during acute and convalescent COVID-19 were collected in the United States, Italy and Spain. The cDNA or gDNA used as material had been derived from T cells, B-cell-depleted T cells, or PBMCs.

Profiling relied on immunoSEQ multiplex PCR, and the TCRdb table lists in-frame clones only, not all of them. The sample consists of approximately 140,000 clones, 87% of them appearing once. CDR3 size: 14 residues. V was clipped by 7 bases and J by 5 bases; unmatched bases: 7. Looked up from germline, CDR1 is MNHEY and CDR2 is SVGAGI. The gene calls are TRBV6-5 and TRBJ2-3; 9 bases are a match to TRBD1. This clonotype originated in a woman aged 55-69 years with active or convalescent COVID-19. Sample: peripheral blood. CDR3 coding DNA: TGTGCCAGCACCTTGGGACAGGGCCAAGATACGCAGTATTTT. It translates to CASTLGQGQDTQYF.